Presented here are 5 T cell receptor beta chains from one specimen sequenced in a study of blood T cell repertoires in COVID-19. Assay: immunoSEQ multiplex PCR; the TCRdb copy retains only in-frame clones and omits some. Here the sample spans about 140,000 clones, about four fifths being singletons. Specimen: peripheral blood. The receptors originated from an elderly man with acute or convalescent COVID-19.

This chain links TRBV19 with TRBJ1-1; D is perhaps TRBD1 (6 bases). This CDR3 has 11 residues. The V end lost 9 bases, the J end lost 1 base, and 6 bases lay between the germline ends. The germline V gene encodes CDR1 LNHDA and CDR2 SQIVND (reference sequence). The CDR3 spells CARQGNTEAFF. The DNA for the CDR3 is TGTGCCAGACAGGGGAACACTGAAGCTTTCTTT.

The chain recombines TRBV4-1 with TRBJ2-5; D is perhaps TRBD2 (6 bases). Germline V gene lookup returns CDR1 MGHRA and CDR2 YSYEKL. V was shortened by 1 base and J by 4 bases, with 16 bases between the two germline ends. This CDR3 contains 16 residues. The DNA for the CDR3 is TGCGCCAGCAGCCAAGGCCGGACGAAGGAGGGAGAGACCCAGTACTTC. It is translated as CASSQGRTKEGETQYF.

This chain uses TRBV7-3 with TRBJ2-6, with 8 bases matching TRBD1. V shed 5 bases and J 0 bases; nucleotides not matched to a gene: 6. Looked up from germline, CDR1 is SGHTA and CDR2 is FQGTGA. The CDR3 is 17 residues long. The CDR3 DNA reads TGTGCCAGCAGCCCCGGGACAGGAGTCTCTGGGGCCAACGTCCTGACTTTC. It translates to CASSPGTGVSGANVLTF.

The rearrangement joins TRBV27 to TRBJ1-1, with D possibly being TRBD1 (6 bases). Trimming shortened V by 6 bases and J by 1 base, and 9 bases separated the two germline ends. The CDR3 contains 13 residues. Germline CDR1 reads MNHEY; CDR2 reads SMNVEV (reference sequence). CDR3 sequence: CASRSRGNTEAFF. The CDR3 DNA follows: TGTGCCAGCAGATCCAGGGGGAACACTGAAGCTTTCTTT.

This chain joins TRBV5-1 and TRBJ2-2, with D possibly being TRBD1 (6 bases). Germline lookup yields CDR1 SGHRS and CDR2 YFSETQ. The ends were cut back, 6 bases at V and 5 bases at J, with 14 bases in the middle. The CDR3 totals 14 residues. CDR3 coding DNA: TGCGCCAGCACGGGGCAGGGGCGGACCGGGGAGCTGTTTTTT. It translates to CASTGQGRTGELFF.